Listed below are T cell receptor beta chains from one sample, sequenced in a study of T cells in Graves' hyperthyroidism and ophthalmopathy. One entry per CDR3 protein results from TCRdb running MiXCR on the multiplex PCR reads. Altogether about 500,000 distinct CDR3 sequences are present, about 16% being singletons, with the ten largest covering approximately 30%. Sequencing input: blood. The receptor source for this set is a woman aged 25 to 39 with Graves' ophthalmopathy. Each CDR3 is given without its conserved first and last residue.

V	length	J	CDR3
TRBV30	10	TRBJ2-5	AGTGGGETQY
TRBV14	13	TRBJ2-2	ASSPSGTHTGELF
TRBV9	9	TRBJ1-2	ASSVGYGYT
TRBV19	14	TRBJ2-2	ASSMGFGATTGELF
TRBV19	11	TRBJ2-1	ASAAGVRFQQF
TRBV28	10	TRBJ2-7	ASNLSSGEQY
TRBV9	13	TRBJ2-1	ASSVVLAGVHEQF
TRBV6-5	14	TRBJ1-3	ASSYRVGQGFSTIY
TRBV9	13	TRBJ1-1	ASSLGWGGGTEAF
TRBV11-1	13	TRBJ2-7	ASSEATISSYEQY
TRBV24-1	15	TRBJ2-1	ATSDGGQTSSYNEQF
TRBV20-1	14	TRBJ2-3	SAISTSGSYPDTQY
TRBV27	11	TRBJ1-1	ASSHRDNTEAF
TRBV4-2	13	TRBJ2-7	ASSQETYGAYEQY
TRBV4-1	14	TRBJ2-1	ASSQPRDRGLGEQF